The rows below give T cell receptor beta chains drawn from one sample of a study of blood T cell repertoires in COVID-19. The data were produced by immunoSEQ multiplex PCR, yet TCRdb's version contains in-frame clones alone and is incomplete. The sample holds more than 95,000 clones, approximately 82% seen once. Sequencing was done on a sample of peripheral blood. These receptors came from a young man with acute or convalescent COVID-19. CDR3s include the opening cysteine and the closing phenylalanine or tryptophan. A D gene is named only where the DNA matches it firmly. Rows give clone size only sometimes, using once, few, many, or a class for an expanded clone.

length	J	size	V	D	CDR3	DNA
15	TRBJ1-2	NA	TRBV11-2	TRBD1	CASSLVAGGGYGYTF	TGTGCCAGCAGCTTAGTTGCAGGGGGCGGCTATGGCTACACCTTC
15	TRBJ2-3	once	TRBV9	TRBD2	CASSVQTSGTDTQYF	TGTGCCAGCAGCGTGCAGACTAGCGGCACAGATACGCAGTATTTT
14	TRBJ2-2	NA	TRBV6-4	NA	CASTEGTHTGELFF	TGTGCCAGCACCGAGGGGACACATACCGGGGAGCTGTTTTTT
17	TRBJ2-3	once	TRBV7-2	TRBD2	CASSPTRLAGFIDTQYF	TGTGCCAGCAGCCCCACGCGACTAGCGGGATTCATAGATACGCAGTATTTT
14	TRBJ1-1	NA	TRBV6-5	TRBD1	CASSTPDRGQSAFF	TGTGCCAGCAGTACCCCGGACAGGGGGCAGTCGGCTTTCTTT
14	TRBJ2-4	NA	TRBV19	NA	CASSIRREKNIQYF	TGTGCCAGTAGTATAAGAAGAGAGAAAAACATTCAGTACTTC
16	TRBJ2-2	NA	TRBV7-6	NA	CASSPPEEEVAGELFF	TGTGCCAGCAGCCCCCCGGAGGAGGAGGTAGCCGGGGAGCTGTTTTTT
15	TRBJ1-2	NA	TRBV30	NA	CAWSVTVWGGYGYTF	TGTGCCTGGAGTGTGACAGTATGGGGTGGCTATGGCTACACCTTC
14	TRBJ2-7	NA	TRBV6-5	TRBD2	CASSPRGGPYEQYF	TGTGCCAGCAGTCCACGGGGGGGGCCCTACGAGCAGTACTTC
16	TRBJ2-1	once	TRBV27	TRBD2	CASSLGVAGGYNEQFF	TGTGCCAGCAGTTTAGGAGTAGCGGGGGGCTACAATGAGCAGTTCTTC
16	TRBJ1-2	NA	TRBV5-5	TRBD1	CASSHVVGTGGYGYTF	TGTGCCAGCAGCCACGTTGTAGGGACAGGGGGATATGGCTACACCTTC
15	TRBJ1-2	once	TRBV7-2	TRBD1	CASSLDLTGGHIHTF	TGTGCCAGCAGCTTAGATCTGACAGGGGGCCATATTCACACCTTC
15	TRBJ1-1	NA	TRBV7-3	TRBD1	CASRPTGETNTEAFF	TGTGCCAGCAGACCTACAGGGGAAACGAACACTGAAGCTTTCTTT
14	TRBJ2-1	NA	TRBV5-4	NA	CASSLVFGPKEQFF	TGTGCCAGCAGCTTGGTTTTTGGGCCCAAGGAGCAGTTCTTC